These 26 T cell receptor beta chains share one sample of origin, sequenced in a study of blood T cell repertoires in COVID-19. The method was immunoSEQ multiplex PCR; TCRdb's version includes in-frame clones alone and lacks a portion of them. The data contain some 210,000 clones, approximately 82% of them singletons. The source material was peripheral blood. The origin of the receptors is a woman in her forties with acute or convalescent COVID-19.

The chain is built from TRBV5-1 and TRBJ2-1, with 8 bases aligning to TRBD2. V was pared by 5 bases and J by 6 bases, with 13 bases of the junction left unmatched. The CDR3 length is 16 residues. The V gene's germline CDR1 is SGHRS and CDR2 YFSETQ. CDR3 DNA sequence: TGCGCCAGCAGTTCGACTCGGGGGGGCTTTGGCAATGAGCAGTTCTTC. Translated: CASSSTRGGFGNEQFF.

This clone was detected only once. The chain has TRBV7-8 and TRBJ1-1; 7 bases fit TRBD1. CDR1 is SGHVS, CDR2 FQNEAQ, per germline. V gave up 1 base and J gave up 8 bases; unmatched junction bases: 4. This CDR3 spans 13 amino acids. In nucleotides, the CDR3 is TGTGCCAGCAGCTTAGGACAGGGCCTGGAAGCTTTCTTT. Translated: CASSLGQGLEAFF.

This chain links TRBV6-1 with TRBJ1-4, with a tentative D call TRBD1 (6 bases). Deletions cut 2 bases from V and 4 bases from J, with 11 bases between. The CDR3 contains 15 residues. CDR1 and CDR2 from the germline V gene are MNHNS and SASEGT. CDR3 sequence reads: CASSETTGYNEKLFF. The CDR3 coding sequence is TGTGCCAGCAGTGAAACGACAGGCTATAATGAAAAACTGTTTTTT.

The gene calls are TRBV7-8 and TRBJ2-3; 8 positions match TRBD1. V trimming: 4 bases; J trimming: 5 bases; junction bases outside the gene matches: 11. The CDR3 contains 16 residues. Germline-derived CDR1 and CDR2 are SGHVS and FQNEAQ. The CDR3 DNA is TGTGCCAGCAGCTCGAATTCCGGGACAGGTAGAGATACGCAGTATTTT. It specifies CASSSNSGTGRDTQYF.

The rearrangement joins TRBV27 to TRBJ1-2; no definite D call. The V gene lost 2 bases and the J gene lost 8 bases, with 18 bases spanning the gap. Per germline, CDR1 MNHEY and CDR2 SMNVEV (reference sequence). The CDR3 sequence is 15 residues long. The CDR3 spells CASSLTHEGEVGYTF. CDR3 nucleotide sequence: TGTGCCAGCAGTTTAACCCACGAGGGAGAGGTCGGCTACACCTTC.

V gene TRBV6-5 combines with J gene TRBJ1-2; weak D call: TRBD1 (6 bases). Trimming left V 5 bases short and J 2 bases short, with 15 bases between. CDR3 length: 15 amino acids. Germline lookup yields CDR1 MNHEY and CDR2 SVGAGI. The DNA of the CDR3 is TGTGCCAGCAGTCCCACACAGGGCACAAACTATGGCTACACCTTC. Translated, it gives CASSPTQGTNYGYTF.

The chain combines TRBV4-3 with TRBJ2-3, with a possible D match to TRBD2 (5 bases). Trimming pared 0 bases from V and 2 bases from J, leaving 9 bases between. CDR3 length equals 15 residues. Germline V gene sequence: CDR1 LGHNA, CDR2 YSLEER. The CDR3 protein is CASSQDSGITDTQYF. CDR3 DNA sequence: TGCGCCAGCAGCCAAGATTCGGGAATCACAGATACGCAGTATTTT.

The chain combines TRBV3-1 (or the pseudogene TRBV3-2) with TRBJ2-2, with a weak D call TRBD2 (8 bases). Germline V gives CDR1 LGHDT, CDR2 YNNKEL (reference sequence). The CDR3 is 16 amino acids. V lost 4 bases to trimming and J lost 7 bases, with 19 bases between them. The CDR3 spells CASSLLGGGTSGELFF. The CDR3 region has the DNA TGTGCCAGCAGCCTCCTAGGGGGCGGGACTAGCGGGGAGCTGTTTTTT.

V is TRBV6-2 or TRBV6-3 and J is TRBJ2-7, with a tentative D call TRBD2 (6 bases). Germline values: CDR1 MNHEY, CDR2 SVGEGT. The CDR3 extends over 16 amino acids. V lost 0 bases and J 2 bases, leaving 14 bases between the germline ends. The CDR3 sequence: CASSYSYSREAYEQYF. For the CDR3, the DNA is TGTGCCAGCAGTTACTCTTATTCGCGGGAAGCCTACGAGCAGTACTTC.

The V gene is TRBV2, the J gene TRBJ2-1; 8 bases fit TRBD2. Germline trimming cut 2 bases from V and 2 bases from J; bases unmatched to any gene: 5. CDR1 and CDR2 from the germline V gene are SNHLY and FYNNEI. The CDR3 totals 16 residues. The CDR3 sequence: CASSEFGSGTYNEQFF. The DNA for the CDR3 is TGTGCCAGCAGTGAATTCGGTAGCGGGACCTACAATGAGCAGTTCTTC.

The chain links TRBV4-2 to TRBJ2-2, with 10 positions matching TRBD2. This CDR3 region has 13 residues. Germline CDR1 is LGHNA and CDR2 is YNFKEQ. J gave up 6 bases and V 8 bases, and 3 bases lay outside the gene matches. The CDR3 is CASRSGRAGELFF. CDR3 coding DNA: TGTGCCAGCCGAAGCGGGAGGGCCGGGGAGCTGTTTTTT.

The rearrangement joins TRBV19 to TRBJ1-1, with TRBD1 identical over 7 bases. The junction had 3 bases not matched to a gene; V was cut back by 4 bases and J by 1 base. The CDR3 extends over 14 amino acids. In germline, CDR1 is LNHDA, CDR2 SQIVND (reference sequence). DNA of the CDR3: TGTGCCAGTAGTACGGGGGACAGGAACACTGAAGCTTTCTTT. This encodes CASSTGDRNTEAFF.

The V call is TRBV5-1, the J call TRBJ2-7; 8 bases are shared with TRBD1. With V trimmed by 3 bases and J by 3 bases, 8 bases remained unmatched. The length of the CDR3 is 15 residues. Germline V gene sequence: CDR1 SGHRS, CDR2 YFSETQ. As DNA, the CDR3 is TGCGCCAGCAGCTGGACCTGGACAGGGTTCTACGAGCAGTACTTC. Protein product: CASSWTWTGFYEQYF.

CDR3 residues: CASSLFGTGTNLAKNIQYF. The CDR3 nucleotides are TGTGCCAGCAGTTTATTCGGGACAGGGACCAATCTAGCCAAAAACATTCAGTACTTC. This chain connects TRBV27 to TRBJ2-4; 9 nucleotides agree with TRBD1. The CDR3 has 19 residues. V lost 1 base and J lost 0; bases outside the gene matches: 10. Germline V gene data show CDR1 as MNHEY and CDR2 as SMNVEV (reference sequence).

The rearrangement joins TRBV10-3 to TRBJ2-1, with 14 bases fitting TRBD2. V lost 8 bases to trimming and J lost 5 bases; unmatched junction nucleotides: 5. The germline V gene has CDR1 ENHRY and CDR2 SYGVKD. The CDR3 length is 15 residues. CDR3: CAIGTSGSPNNEQFF. In DNA form, the CDR3 reads TGTGCCATCGGGACTAGCGGGAGCCCGAACAATGAGCAGTTCTTC.

The gene calls are TRBV5-1 and TRBJ2-2; 7 bases map to TRBD1. J was trimmed by 4 bases and V by 2 bases; bases with no gene match: 5. The CDR3 runs to 15 residues. Germline values: CDR1 SGHRS, CDR2 YFSETQ. The CDR3 protein is CASSLGGWSTGELFF. The CDR3 bases are TGCGCCAGCAGCTTAGGGGGCTGGAGCACCGGGGAGCTGTTTTTT.

This clone has just one count. The chain links TRBV10-3 to TRBJ1-2; 10 positions agree with TRBD1. The length of the CDR3 is 14 residues. Looked up from germline, CDR1 is ENHRY and CDR2 is SYGVKD. V was clipped by 4 bases and J by 5 bases; unmatched bases: 4. The CDR3 spells CAISAGTGAYGYTF. DNA for the CDR3: TGTGCCATCAGTGCCGGGACAGGGGCGTATGGCTACACCTTC.

The CDR3 DNA reads TGTGCCATCAGGAAGACAGGGGACACTGAAGCTTTCTTT. Translating gives CAIRKTGDTEAFF. The chain combines TRBV10-3 with TRBJ1-1, with TRBD1 matching 8 bases. The germline CDR1 and CDR2 sequences are ENHRY and SYGVKD. V was pared by 6 bases and J by 3 bases, with 3 bases of the junction left unmatched. The CDR3 runs to 13 residues.

The chain recombines TRBV12-3 or TRBV12-4 with TRBJ1-2, with 12 nucleotides matching TRBD1. V was clipped by 5 bases and J by 9 bases; unmatched bases: 4. The CDR3 sequence is 13 residues long. CDR3 region: CASSPGQGASYTF. The CDR3 coding sequence is TGTGCCAGCAGTCCGGGACAGGGGGCAAGCTACACCTTC.

The gene calls are TRBV27 and TRBJ2-1, with 8 bases matching TRBD1. V was clipped by 4 bases and J by 6 bases; unmatched bases: 11. Germline V gives CDR1 MNHEY, CDR2 SMNVEV (reference sequence). The CDR3 extends over 16 amino acids. The CDR3 region is CASSSGGSSVVNEQFF. The CDR3 DNA follows: TGTGCCAGCAGTTCAGGGGGCTCGAGTGTAGTCAATGAGCAGTTCTTC.

The chain employs TRBV28 and TRBJ2-5, with TRBD2 matching 13 bases. Trimming removed 0 bases from V and 2 bases from J; junction bases left unmatched: 0. Germline V gene sequence: CDR1 MDHEN, CDR2 SYDVKM. The CDR3 runs 16 residues. As DNA, the CDR3 is TGTGCCAGCAGTTTATGGACTAGCGGGGGGCAAGAGACCCAGTACTTC. It codes for CASSLWTSGGQETQYF.

DNA for the CDR3: TGTGCCAGCAGTTTGAATTCGAGGGCAGATACGCAGTATTTT. This codes for CASSLNSRADTQYF. The chain links TRBV27 to TRBJ2-3; a possible D gene is TRBD2 (5 bases). The V and J ends lost 3 bases and 4 bases respectively, with 11 bases between them. The CDR3 loop spans 14 amino acids. The V gene's germline CDR1 is MNHEY and CDR2 SMNVEV (reference sequence).

This clone was seen ten or more times. The CDR3 coding sequence is TGCGCCAGCAGCCTCAACAGGGATGGCTACACCTTC. It is translated as CASSLNRDGYTF. This chain connects TRBV5-1 to TRBJ1-2; tentatively, D is TRBD1 (6 bases). This CDR3 spans 12 amino acids. V was pared by 4 bases and J by 6 bases, with 10 bases between. Germline CDR1 is SGHRS and CDR2 is YFSETQ.

The chain combines TRBV2 with TRBJ2-3; D might be TRBD1 (5 bases). Germline CDR1 is SNHLY and CDR2 is FYNNEI. V lost 3 bases and J 5 bases, leaving 12 bases between the germline ends. The CDR3 is 14 amino acids. The CDR3 is CASSDSGIRDTQYF. The CDR3 coding sequence is TGTGCCAGCAGTGACTCAGGGATCCGAGATACGCAGTATTTT.

The gene calls are TRBV27 and TRBJ2-7, with D unclear. Deletions cut 8 bases from V and 0 bases from J, with 8 bases between. The length of the CDR3 is 12 residues. Germline assignment: CDR1 MNHEY and CDR2 SMNVEV (reference sequence). This CDR3 is CASHGSSYEQYF. CDR3 coding DNA: TGTGCCAGCCACGGGTCCTCCTACGAGCAGTACTTC.

The genes are TRBV15 and TRBJ1-1; 7 nucleotides match TRBD1. The CDR3 loop spans 15 amino acids. CDR1 is LNHNV, CDR2 YYDKDF, per germline (reference sequence). The junction had 1 base not matched to a gene; V was cut back by 0 bases and J by 0 bases. The CDR3 sequence is CATSRDGQVNTEAFF. The CDR3 DNA is TGTGCCACCAGCAGAGATGGACAGGTGAACACTGAAGCTTTCTTT.